This TCR beta chain stems from a study of cytomegalovirus exposure and HLA in healthy donors. Germline values: CDR1 SGHAT, CDR2 FQNNGV. The V gene end was trimmed by 0 bases and the J gene end by 1 base; junction bases not matched to a gene: 1. The CDR3 has 16 amino acids. This clone came up once. The PCR employed 60 Vbeta primers together with 13 Jbeta primers. This table comes from immunoSEQ multiplex PCR, and its TCRdb copy is limited to in-frame clones, with some not included. The sample holds approximately 31,000 clones, 80% to 90% seen once. The receptor was isolated from a boy between 10 and 17 years old in good health and CMV-seronegative. Specimen: PBMCs. The genes are TRBV11-2 and TRBJ2-3; TRBD1 matches 10 bases. The CDR3 here is CASSLEGTGGTDTQYF. CDR3 nucleotides: TGTGCCAGCAGCTTAGAAGGGACAGGGGGCACAGATACGCAGTATTTT.